This TCR beta chain was identified during a study of monozygotic twins with inflammatory bowel disease. Regarding the study as a whole: None of the different T cell subtypes could be distinguished from one another. Especially with disease activity, IBD patients shared fewer clonotypes with others than healthy twins did. With inverse Simpson as the measure, TCRbeta diversity was lower in IBD patients than in healthy co-twins. No repertoire similarity difference was seen between concordant and discordant twins; power was possibly limited.

With respect to this clonotype: Its target is unknown.

The CDR3 runs to 15 residues. Germline lookup yields CDR1 SGHNT and CDR2 YYREEE (reference sequence). TCRdb re-called the 5' RACE reads and gives one entry per CDR3 protein, without DNA. The data show tens of thousands of distinct CDR3 sequences, and the top ten clones hold roughly 7%. The TCR originated in a human donor with ulcerative colitis or Crohn's disease, or a healthy co-twin of an affected twin (not recorded which). The chain couples TRBV5-4 to TRBJ2-1; TCRdb designates TRBD1, a call that cannot be tested without DNA. Sequenced sample: blood. CDR3 loop: CASSFGWGVTNEQFF. Looking up the rest from reference TRBV5-4 and TRBJ2-1 gives the full variable domain: ETGVTQSPTHLIKTRGQQVTLRCSSQSGHNTVSWYQQALGQGPQFIFQYYREEENGRGNFPPRFSGLQFPNYSSELNVNALELDDSALYLCASSFGWGVTNEQFFGPGTRLTVL.